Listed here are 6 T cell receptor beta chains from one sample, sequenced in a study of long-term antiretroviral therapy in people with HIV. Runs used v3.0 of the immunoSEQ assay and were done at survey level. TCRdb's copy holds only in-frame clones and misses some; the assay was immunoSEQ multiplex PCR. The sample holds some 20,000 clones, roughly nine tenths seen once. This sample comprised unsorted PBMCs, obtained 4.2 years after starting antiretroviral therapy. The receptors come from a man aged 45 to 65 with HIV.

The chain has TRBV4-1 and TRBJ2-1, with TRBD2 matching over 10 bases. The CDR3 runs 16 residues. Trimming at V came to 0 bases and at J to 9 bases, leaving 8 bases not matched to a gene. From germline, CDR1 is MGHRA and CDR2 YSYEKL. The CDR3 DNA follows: TGCGCCAGCAGCCAAGAGTCCAGCGGGGGGGCCAGTGAGCAGTTCTTC. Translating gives CASSQESSGGASEQFF.

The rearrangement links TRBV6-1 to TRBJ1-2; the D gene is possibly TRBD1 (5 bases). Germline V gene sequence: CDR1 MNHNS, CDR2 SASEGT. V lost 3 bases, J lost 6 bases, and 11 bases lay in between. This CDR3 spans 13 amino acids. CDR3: CASSEGQGHGYTF. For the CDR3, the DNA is TGTGCCAGCAGTGAGGGGCAGGGCCATGGCTACACCTTC.

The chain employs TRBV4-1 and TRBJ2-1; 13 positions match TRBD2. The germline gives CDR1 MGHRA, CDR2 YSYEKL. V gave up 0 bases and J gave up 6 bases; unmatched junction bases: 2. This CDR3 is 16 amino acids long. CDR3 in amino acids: CASSQEGLAGLNEQFF. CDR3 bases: TGCGCCAGCAGCCAAGAGGGACTAGCGGGGCTCAATGAGCAGTTCTTC.

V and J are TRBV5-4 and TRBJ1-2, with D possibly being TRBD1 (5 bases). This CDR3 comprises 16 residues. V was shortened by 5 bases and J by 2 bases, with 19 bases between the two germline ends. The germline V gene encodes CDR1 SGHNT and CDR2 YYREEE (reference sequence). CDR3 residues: CASRKESTATNYGYTF. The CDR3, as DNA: TGTGCCAGCAGAAAAGAATCGACAGCAACAAACTATGGCTACACCTTC.

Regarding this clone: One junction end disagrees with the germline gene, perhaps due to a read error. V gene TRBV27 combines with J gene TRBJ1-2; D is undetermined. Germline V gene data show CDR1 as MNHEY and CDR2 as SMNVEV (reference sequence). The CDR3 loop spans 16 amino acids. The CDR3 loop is CASSLSWDFSNYGYTF. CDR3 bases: TGTGCCAGCAGTCTATCGTGGGATTTTAGTAACTATGGCTACACCTTC.

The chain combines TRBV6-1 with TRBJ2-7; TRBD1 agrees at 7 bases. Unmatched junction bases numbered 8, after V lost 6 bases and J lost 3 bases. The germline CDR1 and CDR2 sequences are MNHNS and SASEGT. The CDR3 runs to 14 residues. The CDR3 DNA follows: TGTGCCAGCAGCTGGGACAGTCGGATCTACGAGCAGTACTTC. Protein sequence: CASSWDSRIYEQYF.